The present T cell receptor beta chain was sequenced within a study of cytotoxic CD8 clonotypes in ibrutinib-treated CLL. The study's findings and limits: Under therapy, public clonotypes either contracted or stayed stable, and they were uncommon. T-cell clonality at baseline went above that of age-matched healthy donors and rose and fell with circulating CD8+ T-cell counts.

Details on this clone: Antigen unknown.

V gave up 6 bases and J gave up 0 bases; unmatched junction bases: 11. The CDR3 runs to 17 residues. The germline gives CDR1 LGHNA, CDR2 YSLEER. Some clones are missing from TCRdb's copy, which holds only in-frame ones; the method was immunoSEQ multiplex PCR. The sample consists of about 200,000 clones, roughly three quarters of them appearing once. This TCR came from a human donor with chronic lymphocytic leukemia. This specimen was PBMCs, taken after 12 months of ibrutinib treatment. This chain links TRBV4-3 with TRBJ2-1, with TRBD2 matching over 7 bases. CDR3 nucleotide sequence: TGCGCCAGCAGGCCCGATAGCGGGTGGAGCTCCTACAATGAGCAGTTCTTC. This gives the protein CASRPDSGWSSYNEQFF.